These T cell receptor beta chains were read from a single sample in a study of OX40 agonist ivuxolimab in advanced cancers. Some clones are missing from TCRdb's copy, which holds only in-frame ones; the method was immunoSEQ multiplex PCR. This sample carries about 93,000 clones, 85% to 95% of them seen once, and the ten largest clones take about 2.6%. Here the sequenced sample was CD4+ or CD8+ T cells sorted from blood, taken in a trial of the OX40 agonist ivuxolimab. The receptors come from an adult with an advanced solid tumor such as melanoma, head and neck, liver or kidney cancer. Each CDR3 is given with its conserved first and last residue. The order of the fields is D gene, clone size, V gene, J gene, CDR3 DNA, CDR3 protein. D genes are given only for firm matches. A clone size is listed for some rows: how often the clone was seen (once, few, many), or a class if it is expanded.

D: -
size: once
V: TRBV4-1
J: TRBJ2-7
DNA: TGCGCCAGCAGCCAAGACAGGGTTGGCGAGCAGTACTTC
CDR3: CASSQDRVGEQYF

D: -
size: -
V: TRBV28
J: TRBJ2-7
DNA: TGTGCCAGCACCTTAGGCGGCTCGGGGGACGAGCAGTACTTC
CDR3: CASTLGGSGDEQYF

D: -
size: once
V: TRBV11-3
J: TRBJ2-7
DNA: TGTGCCAGCAGCTTAGGGCCCGAAGGGTACCTCGCCTACGAGCAGTACTTC
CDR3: CASSLGPEGYLAYEQYF

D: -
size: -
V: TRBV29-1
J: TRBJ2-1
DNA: TGCAGCGTGCCCTCCTACAATGAGCAGTTCTTC
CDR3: CSVPSYNEQFF

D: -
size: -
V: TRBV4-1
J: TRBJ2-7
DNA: TGCGCCAGCAGCCAAAGAGCCGGAGCGAGGTACGAGCAGTACTTC
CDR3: CASSQRAGARYEQYF

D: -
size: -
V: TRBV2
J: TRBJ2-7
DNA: TGTGCCAGCAGTGAGATTAGTCACGAGCAGTACTTC
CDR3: CASSEISHEQYF

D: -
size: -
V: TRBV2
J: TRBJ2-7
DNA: TGTGCCAGCAGTGAATCAGGACTTAAACCCTACGAGCAGTACTTC
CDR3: CASSESGLKPYEQYF

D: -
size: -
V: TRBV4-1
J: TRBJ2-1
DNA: TGCGCCAGCAGCCACGGGGTTTACAATGAGCAGTTCTTC
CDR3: CASSHGVYNEQFF

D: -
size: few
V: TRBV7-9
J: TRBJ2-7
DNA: TGTGCCAGCAGCGCAATCCCCTACGAGCAGTACTTC
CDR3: CASSAIPYEQYF

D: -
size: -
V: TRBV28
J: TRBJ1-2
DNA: TGTGCCAGCAGTATGCCGGGCCGGGGACGAGGCTACACCTTC
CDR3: CASSMPGRGRGYTF

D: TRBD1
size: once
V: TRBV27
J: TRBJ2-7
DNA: TGTGCCAGCAGTTTAACAGGGGGCGCTTCCACCTACGAGCAGTACTTC
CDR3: CASSLTGGASTYEQYF

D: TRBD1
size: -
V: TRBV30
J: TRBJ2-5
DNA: TGTGCCTTGACAGGGGGCTGGCAAGAGACCCAGTACTTC
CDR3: CALTGGWQETQYF

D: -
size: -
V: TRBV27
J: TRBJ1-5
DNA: TGTGCCAGCAGTTTGGTACAGGGCTCCAATCAGCCCCAGCATTTT
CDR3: CASSLVQGSNQPQHF

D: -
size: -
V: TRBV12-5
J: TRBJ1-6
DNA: TGTGCTAGTGGTTTGGTACCCGATGACCCACCCCTCCACTTT
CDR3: CASGLVPDDPPLHF

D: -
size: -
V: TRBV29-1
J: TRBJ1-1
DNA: TGCAGCGCGGGCCTCCAAGCTGAAGCTTTCTTT
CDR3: CSAGLQAEAFF

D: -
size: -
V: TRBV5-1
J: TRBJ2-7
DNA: TGCGCCAGCAGCTTGTTGGGAGAAAGATACGAGCAGTACTTC
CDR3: CASSLLGERYEQYF

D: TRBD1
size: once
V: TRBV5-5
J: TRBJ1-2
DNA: TGTGCCAGCAGCCGGACAGGGGGGTTCGATGCGGACTATGGCTACACCTTC
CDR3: CASSRTGGFDADYGYTF

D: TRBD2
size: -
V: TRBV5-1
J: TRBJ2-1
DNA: TGCGCCAGCACTCTAGCGGGATCTACGAATGAGCAGTTCTTC
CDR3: CASTLAGSTNEQFF

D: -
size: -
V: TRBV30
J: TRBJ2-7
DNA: TGTGCCTGGTCCCATGCCGACGAGCAGTACTTC
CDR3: CAWSHADEQYF

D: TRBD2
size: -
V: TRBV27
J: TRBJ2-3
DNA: TGTGCCAGCAGCACCATTAGCGGGATGGTAGATACGCAGTATTTT
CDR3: CASSTISGMVDTQYF

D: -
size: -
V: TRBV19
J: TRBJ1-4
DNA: TGTGCCAGTAGTAGGGGGACAACAACTAATGAAAAACTGTTTTTT
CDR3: CASSRGTTTNEKLFF

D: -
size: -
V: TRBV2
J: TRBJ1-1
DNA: TGTGCCAGCAGTGAAATCCTCCGAAAACCTTTGAACAGTCGGGGGGGAGCTTTCTTT
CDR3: CASSEILRKPLNSRGGAFF

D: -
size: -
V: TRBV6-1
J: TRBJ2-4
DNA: TGTGCCAGCAGTGCCAGGGGTGCCAAAAACATTCAGTACTTC
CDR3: CASSARGAKNIQYF

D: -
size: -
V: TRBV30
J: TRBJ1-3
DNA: TGTGCCTGGAGTACCCATGGGGACCCCATATATTTT
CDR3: CAWSTHGDPIYF

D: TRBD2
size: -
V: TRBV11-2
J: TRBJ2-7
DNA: TGTGCCAGCAGCTCCTGGTCGGGAGGGGGCTCCTACGAGCAGTACTTC
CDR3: CASSSWSGGGSYEQYF

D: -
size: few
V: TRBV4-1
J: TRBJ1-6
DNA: TGCGCCAGCAGCCAAGATGAGAATTCACCCCTCCACTTT
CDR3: CASSQDENSPLHF

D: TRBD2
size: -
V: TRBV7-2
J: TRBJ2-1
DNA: TGTGCCAGCAGCTCGAGGGCGGGGGGGAACCCCCATGAGCAGTTCTTC
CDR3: CASSSRAGGNPHEQFF

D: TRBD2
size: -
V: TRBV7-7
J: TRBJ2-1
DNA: TGTGCCAGCAGCTTAGAAGCGGGGGGCAATGAGCAGTTCTTC
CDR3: CASSLEAGGNEQFF

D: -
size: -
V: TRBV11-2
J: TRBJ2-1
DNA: TGTGCCAGCAGCCCTGGATCCTACAATGAGCAGTTCTTC
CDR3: CASSPGSYNEQFF

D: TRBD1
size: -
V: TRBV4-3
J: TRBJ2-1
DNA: TGCGCCAGCAGCCAAGAGGACAGGGGAGGCAATGAGCAGTTCTTC
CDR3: CASSQEDRGGNEQFF

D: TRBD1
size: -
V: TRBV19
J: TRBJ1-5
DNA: TGTGCCAGTAGTACCTGGACAGGGGGCAATCAGCCCCAGCATTTT
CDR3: CASSTWTGGNQPQHF

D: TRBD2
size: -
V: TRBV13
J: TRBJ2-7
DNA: TGTGCCAGCAGCTTAGGAGGGGTAGCGGGAGCATACGAGCAGTACTTC
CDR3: CASSLGGVAGAYEQYF

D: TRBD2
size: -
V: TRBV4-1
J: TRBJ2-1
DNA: TGCGCCAGCAGCAAACCGGGAGGTGTGGTTCCAGGATCCTACAATGAGCAGTTCTTC
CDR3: CASSKPGGVVPGSYNEQFF

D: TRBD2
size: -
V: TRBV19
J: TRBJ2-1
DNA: TGTGCCAGTAGTAGCGGGAGGTACGATGAGCAGTTCTTC
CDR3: CASSSGRYDEQFF

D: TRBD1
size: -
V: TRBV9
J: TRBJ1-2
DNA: TGTGCCAGCAGCAGGGAACAGGGGGCGGGCTATGGCTACACCTTC
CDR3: CASSREQGAGYGYTF

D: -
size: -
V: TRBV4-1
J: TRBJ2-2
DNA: TGCGCCAGCAGCCTTCGGGTGAACACCGGGGAGCTGTTTTTT
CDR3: CASSLRVNTGELFF

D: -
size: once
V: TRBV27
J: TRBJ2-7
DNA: TGTGCCAGCAGTCCGATCGACAGCTACGAGCAGTACTTC
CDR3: CASSPIDSYEQYF